This T cell receptor (beta chain) was obtained from a study of cytomegalovirus exposure and HLA in healthy donors. Study-level background: One earlier analysis, a look at approximately 180 million T cells, found about 100 million unique TCR beta sequences. Whole-study results and caveats: The investigators catalogued some 160 TCR beta chains as cytomegalovirus-associated. Compared with the roughly 700-donor mean, an Asian-associated ancestry cluster reportedly had fewer N-insertions, according to a later analysis. Rare TCR sequences predominated, though certain public TCRs were found in many donors.

The primer mix had 60 Vbeta and 13 Jbeta primers. TCRdb's table, derived via immunoSEQ multiplex PCR, lists solely in-frame clones and lacks some. The sample has tens of thousands of clones, 70% to 85% seen once. CDR3 size: 17 residues. The V gene's germline CDR1 is SGHTA and CDR2 FQGNSA. J was trimmed by 9 bases and V by 5 bases; bases with no gene match: 16. On this clone itself: What it binds is not known.

This TCR was sampled from a woman between 40 and 50 years old in good health and CMV-seropositive. The chain recombines TRBV7-2 with TRBJ2-1, with 10 nucleotides matching TRBD2. Sequencing was performed on PBMCs. The chain's CDR3 is CASSPGGLAGGSGEQFF. CDR3 DNA sequence: TGTGCCAGCAGCCCAGGGGGGTTAGCGGGGGGCTCTGGTGAGCAGTTCTTC.